The entry that follows covers one T cell receptor beta chain sequence. The data are from a study of control samples from healthy donors and cancer patients. Germline values: CDR1 SGHRS, CDR2 YFSETQ. This CDR3 region has 15 residues. With 0 bases clipped from V and 4 bases from J, the junction kept 3 bases outside the gene matches. TCRdb's table, derived via immunoSEQ multiplex PCR, lists solely in-frame clones and lacks some. Of roughly 92,000 clones in the sample, about 88% were seen once. The source material was blood. This TCR came from a woman aged 55 to 70 in good health. This sequence joins TRBV5-1 and TRBJ2-1, with TRBD1 identical over 8 bases. The CDR3, as DNA: TGCGCCAGCAGCTTGGCCCAGGGGGCTTACAATGAGCAGTTCTTC. It codes for CASSLAQGAYNEQFF.